These 5 T cell receptor beta chains share one sample of origin, sequenced in a study of neurological immune-mediated disorders. Time point in this sample: technical triplicate 2. TCRdb ran MiXCR on the 5' RACE reads and lists one entry per CDR3 protein. The data contain about 55,000 distinct CDR3 sequences, around 24% of them singletons. The sequencing input was PBMCs. Source of these receptors: a man aged 55 to 70 with HTLV-1-associated myelopathy (HAM/TSP).

The table lists this clonotype with many counts. The chain has TRBV5-1 and TRBJ2-1; D is uncertain. The CDR3 has 15 residues. CDR1 SGHRS and CDR2 YFSETQ come from the germline V gene. Trimming left V 4 bases short and J 1 base short, with 12 bases between. CDR3 amino acids: CASSMLGESYNEQFF. The CDR3 DNA is TGCGCCAGCAGCATGCTTGGGGAATCCTACAATGAGCAGTTCTTC.

This sequence joins TRBV6-5 and TRBJ2-7; no definite D call. This CDR3 region has 14 residues. The V gene lost 0 bases and the J gene lost 3 bases, with 9 bases spanning the gap. The germline CDR1 and CDR2 sequences are MNHEY and SVGAGI. The CDR3 region is CASSYSNGFYEQYF. The CDR3 region has the DNA TGTGCCAGCAGTTACTCAAACGGTTTCTACGAGCAGTACTTC.

The chain recombines TRBV20-1 with TRBJ2-1; 10 bases are a match to TRBD2. This CDR3 comprises 12 residues. The J segment lost 9 bases and the V segment lost 3 bases, leaving 2 bases of the junction unmatched. Germline loops: CDR1 DFQATT, CDR2 SNEGSKA (reference sequence). The CDR3 loop is CSARKREGEQFF. In nucleotides, the CDR3 is TGCAGTGCTAGGAAGCGGGAGGGTGAGCAGTTCTTC.

This rearrangement joins TRBV10-3 to TRBJ2-5; a weak D match, TRBD2 (7 bases). V lost 5 bases and J 5 bases, leaving 12 bases between the germline ends. CDR3 length: 13 amino acids. Germline V CDR1 and CDR2: ENHRY, SYGVKD. The CDR3 protein is CAISRGALETQYF. The CDR3, as DNA: TGTGCCATCAGTCGGGGGGCCTTGGAGACCCAGTACTTC.

By proportion, this clonotype is medium-sized (0.01 to 0.1%). This chain links TRBV12-3 or TRBV12-4 with TRBJ2-3, with no clear D. The ends were cut back, 5 bases at V and 5 bases at J, with 11 bases in the middle. This CDR3 has 13 amino acids. The CDR3 DNA reads TGTGCCAGCAGTCTTACCCGGAGAGATACGCAGTATTTT. It is translated as CASSLTRRDTQYF.